These T cell receptor beta chains were read from a single sample in a study of blood T cell repertoires in COVID-19. The assay was immunoSEQ multiplex PCR, and TCRdb's table has in-frame clones only and misses some. The sample lists 73,000 or so clones, approximately 84% occurring once. Sequencing used peripheral blood. These receptors were collected from a woman aged 55-69 years with acute or convalescent COVID-19. Each CDR3 is given without its conserved first and last residue. Not every row has a clone size; where given, it reads once, few, many or a size class.

V,size,CDR3
TRBV19,.,ASNTKQVSLGQPQH
TRBV6-5,.,ASSYVGGDYGYT
TRBV2,.,ASVLPGGRNEQF
TRBV6-6,.,ASSGEGVFGTEAF
TRBV6-1,.,ASSDLTGGQPQH
TRBV30,once,AWSKGQGVREQY
TRBV6-4,.,ASSRDRGNEQF
TRBV5-6,.,ASSLAQGGYGYT
TRBV29-1,.,SVGAGGVYEQY
TRBV6-1,.,ASSGGTGSRNQPQH